This T cell receptor beta chain originates from a study of blood T cell repertoires in COVID-19. About the research overall: Acute and convalescent COVID-19 samples came from the United States, Italy and Spain. In each case, the material was cDNA or gDNA derived from T cells, B-cell-depleted T cells, or PBMCs.

How the authors handled the data: Nucleated cell counts were estimated from reference gene primer amplification. Sequencing was performed with immunoSEQ multiplex PCR; in TCRdb, only in-frame clones are kept and a portion is missing. V and J calls and clone size are those listed in that table; D and trimming were worked out from the DNA. This sample has around 320,000 clones, with about nine tenths found just once. V was shortened by 2 bases and J by 7 bases, with 14 bases between the two germline ends. The CDR3 runs 15 residues. Germline V gene data show CDR1 as MNHNS and CDR2 as SASEGT. This TCR derives from a woman aged 25 to 45 who had recovered from COVID-19. This chain joins TRBV6-1 and TRBJ1-4; perhaps TRBD1 as D (5 bases). Source material: peripheral blood. The CDR3 sequence is CASSEFPGRGEKLFF. CDR3 bases: TGTGCCAGCAGTGAATTCCCGGGGCGGGGTGAAAAACTGTTTTTT.